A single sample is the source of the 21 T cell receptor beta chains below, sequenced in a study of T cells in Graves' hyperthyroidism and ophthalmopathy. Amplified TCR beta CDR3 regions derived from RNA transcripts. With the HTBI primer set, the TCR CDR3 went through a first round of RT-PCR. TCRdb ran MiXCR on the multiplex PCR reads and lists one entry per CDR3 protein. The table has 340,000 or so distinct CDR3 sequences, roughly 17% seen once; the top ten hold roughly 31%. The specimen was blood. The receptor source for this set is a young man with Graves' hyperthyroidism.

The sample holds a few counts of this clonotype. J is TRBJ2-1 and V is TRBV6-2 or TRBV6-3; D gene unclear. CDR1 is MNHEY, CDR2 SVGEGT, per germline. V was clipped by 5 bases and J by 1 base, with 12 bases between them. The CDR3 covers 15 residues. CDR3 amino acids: CASSPRPMSYNEQFF. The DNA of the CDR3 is TGTGCCAGCAGTCCCAGGCCAATGTCCTACAATGAGCAGTTCTTC.

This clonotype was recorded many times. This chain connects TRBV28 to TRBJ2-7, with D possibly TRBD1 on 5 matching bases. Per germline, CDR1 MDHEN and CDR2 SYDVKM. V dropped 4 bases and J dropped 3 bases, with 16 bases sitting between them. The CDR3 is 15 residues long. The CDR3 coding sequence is TGTGCCAGCAGTTCAGCCGAACAGGTGATCTACGAGCAGTACTTC. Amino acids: CASSSAEQVIYEQYF.

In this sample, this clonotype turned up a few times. This CDR3 is CASSLRGKAGGPILNEQFF. CDR3 nucleotide sequence: TGCGCCAGCAGCTTAAGGGGGAAGGCGGGAGGGCCCATTTTGAATGAGCAGTTCTTC. The chain recombines TRBV5-1 with TRBJ2-1; 9 bases agree with TRBD2. This CDR3 contains 19 residues. V lost 2 bases, J lost 7 bases, and 19 bases stayed unmatched. The germline V gene has CDR1 SGHRS and CDR2 YFSETQ.

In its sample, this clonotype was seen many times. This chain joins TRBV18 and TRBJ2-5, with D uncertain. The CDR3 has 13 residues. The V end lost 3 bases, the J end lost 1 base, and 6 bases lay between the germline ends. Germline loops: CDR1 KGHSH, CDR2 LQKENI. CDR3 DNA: TGTGCCAGCTCACCTGCTAGCCAAGAGACCCAGTACTTC. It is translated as CASSPASQETQYF.

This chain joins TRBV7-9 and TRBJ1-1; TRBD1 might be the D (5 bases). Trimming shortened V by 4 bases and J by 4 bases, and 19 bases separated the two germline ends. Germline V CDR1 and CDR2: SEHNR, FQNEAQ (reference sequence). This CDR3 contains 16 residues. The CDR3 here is CASSSGHWGSGTEAFF. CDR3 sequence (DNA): TGTGCCAGCAGCTCCGGACACTGGGGGTCGGGCACTGAAGCTTTCTTT. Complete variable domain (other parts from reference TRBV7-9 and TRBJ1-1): DTGVSQNPRHKITKRGQNVTFRCDPISEHNRLYWYRQTLGQGPEFLTYFQNEAQLEKSRLLSDRFSAERPKGSFSTLEIQRTEQGDSAMYLCASSSGHWGSGTEAFFGQGTRLTVV.

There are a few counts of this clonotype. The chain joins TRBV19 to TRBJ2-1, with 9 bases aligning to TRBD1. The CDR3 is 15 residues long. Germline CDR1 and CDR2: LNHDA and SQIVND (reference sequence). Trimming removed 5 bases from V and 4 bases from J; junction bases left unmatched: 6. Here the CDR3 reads CASSFSGTGYNEQFF. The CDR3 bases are TGTGCCAGTAGTTTCTCCGGGACAGGGTACAATGAGCAGTTCTTC.

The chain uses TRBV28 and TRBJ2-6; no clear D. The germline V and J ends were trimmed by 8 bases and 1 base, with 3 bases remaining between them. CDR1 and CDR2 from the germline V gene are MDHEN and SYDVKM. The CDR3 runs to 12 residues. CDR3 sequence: CASVSGANVLTF. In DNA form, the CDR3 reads TGTGCCAGCGTATCTGGGGCCAACGTCCTGACTTTC.

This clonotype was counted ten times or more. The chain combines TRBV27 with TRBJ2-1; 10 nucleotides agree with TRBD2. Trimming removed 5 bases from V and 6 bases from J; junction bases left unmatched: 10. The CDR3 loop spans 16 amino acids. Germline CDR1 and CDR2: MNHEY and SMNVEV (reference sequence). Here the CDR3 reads CASSVLPSGRINEQFF. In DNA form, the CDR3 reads TGTGCCAGCAGTGTCCTTCCTAGCGGGAGAATCAATGAGCAGTTCTTC.

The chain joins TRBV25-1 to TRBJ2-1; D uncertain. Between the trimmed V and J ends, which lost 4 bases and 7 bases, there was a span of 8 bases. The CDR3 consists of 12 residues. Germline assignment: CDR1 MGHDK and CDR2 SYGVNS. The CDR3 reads CASSGTWNEQFF. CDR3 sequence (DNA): TGTGCCAGCAGTGGCACATGGAATGAGCAGTTCTTC.

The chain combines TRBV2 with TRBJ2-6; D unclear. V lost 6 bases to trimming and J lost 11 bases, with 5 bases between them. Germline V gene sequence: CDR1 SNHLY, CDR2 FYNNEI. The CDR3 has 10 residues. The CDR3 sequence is CASRPDVLTF. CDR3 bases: TGTGCCAGCAGACCCGACGTCCTGACTTTC.

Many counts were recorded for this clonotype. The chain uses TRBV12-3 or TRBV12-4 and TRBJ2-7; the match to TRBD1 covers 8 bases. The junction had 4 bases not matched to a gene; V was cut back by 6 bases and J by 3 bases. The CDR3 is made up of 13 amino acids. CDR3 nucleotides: TGTGCCAGCAGCCCGGGACAGGACTACGAGCAGTACTTC. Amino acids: CASSPGQDYEQYF.

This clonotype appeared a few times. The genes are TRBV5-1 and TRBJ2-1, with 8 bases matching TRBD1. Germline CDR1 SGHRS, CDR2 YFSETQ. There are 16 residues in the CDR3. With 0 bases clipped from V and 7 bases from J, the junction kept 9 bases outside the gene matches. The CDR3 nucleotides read TGCGCCAGCAGCTTGGCGGCAGGGGGCGGCTTTAATGAGCAGTTCTTC. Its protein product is CASSLAAGGGFNEQFF.

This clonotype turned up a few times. CDR3 nucleotide sequence: TGTGCCAGCAGCACAACAGGAGGGATCGGGGAGCTGTTTTTT. It encodes CASSTTGGIGELFF. The chain links TRBV5-6 to TRBJ2-2, with D possibly being TRBD2 (6 bases). Germline-derived CDR1 and CDR2 are SGHDT and YYEEEE. This CDR3 is 14 amino acids long. V gave up 4 bases and J gave up 7 bases, with 14 bases separating them.

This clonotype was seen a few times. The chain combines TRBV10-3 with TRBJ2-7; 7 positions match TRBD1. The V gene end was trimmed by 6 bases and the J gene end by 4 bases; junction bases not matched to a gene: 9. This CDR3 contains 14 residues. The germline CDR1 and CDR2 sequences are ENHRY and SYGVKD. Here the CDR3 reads CAIRGQQFAYEQYF. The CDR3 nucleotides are TGTGCCATCAGGGGACAGCAATTCGCATACGAGCAGTACTTC.

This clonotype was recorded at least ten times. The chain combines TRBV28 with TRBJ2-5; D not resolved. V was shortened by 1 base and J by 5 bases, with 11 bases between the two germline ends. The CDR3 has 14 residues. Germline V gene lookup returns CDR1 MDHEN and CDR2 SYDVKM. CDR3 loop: CASSLSTQGETQYF. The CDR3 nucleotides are TGTGCCAGCAGTTTATCGACCCAAGGGGAGACCCAGTACTTC.

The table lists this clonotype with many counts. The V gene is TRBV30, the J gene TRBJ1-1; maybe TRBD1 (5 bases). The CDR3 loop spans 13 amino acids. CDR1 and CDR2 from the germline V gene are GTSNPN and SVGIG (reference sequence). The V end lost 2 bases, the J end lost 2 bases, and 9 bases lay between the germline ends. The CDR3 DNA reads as TGTGCCTGGAGTAGGGGCCAAAACACTGAAGCTTTCTTT. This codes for CAWSRGQNTEAFF.

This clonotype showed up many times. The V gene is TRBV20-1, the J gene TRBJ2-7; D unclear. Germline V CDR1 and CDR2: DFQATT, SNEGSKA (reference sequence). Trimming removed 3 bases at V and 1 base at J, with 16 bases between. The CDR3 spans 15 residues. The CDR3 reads CSARMSWVGSYEQYF. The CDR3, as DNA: TGCAGTGCTAGGATGTCCTGGGTCGGATCCTACGAGCAGTACTTC.

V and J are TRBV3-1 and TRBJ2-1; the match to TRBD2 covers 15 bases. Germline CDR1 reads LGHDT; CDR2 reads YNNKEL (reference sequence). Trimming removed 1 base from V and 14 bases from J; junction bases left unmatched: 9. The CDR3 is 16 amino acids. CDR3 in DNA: TGTGCCAGCAGCCAAGCGAGGACTAGCGGGAGGGTGGTGAAGTTCTTC. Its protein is CASSQARTSGRVVKFF.

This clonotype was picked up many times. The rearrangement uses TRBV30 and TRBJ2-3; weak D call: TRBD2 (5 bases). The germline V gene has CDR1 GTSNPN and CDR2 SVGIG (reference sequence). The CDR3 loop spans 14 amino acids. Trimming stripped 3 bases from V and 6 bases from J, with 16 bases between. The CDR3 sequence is CAWSQLGRADTQYF. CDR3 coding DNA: TGTGCCTGGAGCCAACTAGGCAGAGCGGATACGCAGTATTTT.

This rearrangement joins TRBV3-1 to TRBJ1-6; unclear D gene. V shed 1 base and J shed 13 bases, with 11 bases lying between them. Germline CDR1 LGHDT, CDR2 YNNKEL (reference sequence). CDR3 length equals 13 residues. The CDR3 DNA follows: TGTGCCAGCAGCCAAGGAAACCCGGCGCCCCTCCACTTT. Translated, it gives CASSQGNPAPLHF.

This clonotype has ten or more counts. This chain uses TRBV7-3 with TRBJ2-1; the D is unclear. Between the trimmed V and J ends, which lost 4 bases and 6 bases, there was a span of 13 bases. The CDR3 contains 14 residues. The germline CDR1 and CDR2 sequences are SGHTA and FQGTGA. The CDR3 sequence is CASSSTGLPNEQFF. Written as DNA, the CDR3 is TGTGCCAGCAGCTCCACCGGCTTGCCCAATGAGCAGTTCTTC.